This entry is about one T cell receptor beta chain. Its specific antigen is unknown. No per-base quality is available; no much larger clone lies one base away. The data originate from a study of cytotoxic CD8 clonotypes in ibrutinib-treated CLL (dated by TCRdb to about 2021). Background for the entire study: The cohort had some eleven relapsed/refractory and some 15 treatment-naive patients; some 17 were IGHV unmutated. Response samples were obtained after a median of 12 months of treatment, with a range of about 6 to 36 months. Responses were partial in approximately 24 patients and complete in 2; after median about 68 months follow-up, some 15 stayed in remission and about 12 progressed. All remission and progressive disease samples were collected while patients were still receiving ibrutinib. An average of roughly 250,000 productive templates and roughly 94,000 productive rearrangements was obtained per sample. Cryopreserved peripheral blood mononuclear cells were collected at three points: before therapy, at response, and at either sustained remission or disease progression. Longitudinal samples were obtainable from about 30% of the roughly 90 participants in the trial. Study-level results and caveats: Sustained-remission and progressing patients did not have matched sampling times, and lymph node repertoires were not examined. Public clonotypes were found to be uncommon and were observed to contract or remain stable during treatment; the increase in clonality was shown to reflect expansion of private clonotypes at ibrutinib response. An increase in clonality was observed at ibrutinib response, with clonality remaining stable during sustained remission and falling back toward baseline at progression. Baseline clonality exceeded that of age-matched healthy donors and correlated strongly with circulating CD8+ T-cell counts.

Per the publication, the time point label means: roughly 25 months on ibrutinib. For TCR beta library preparation, about 2.1 micrograms of genomic DNA were extracted from the cryopreserved PBMCs. Longitudinal blood samples from CLL patients on ibrutinib monotherapy underwent high-throughput TCR beta sequencing. Patients were enrolled in a phase 2 open-label single-center ibrutinib monotherapy trial. The CDR3 sequence holds 14 residues, the cysteine and phenylalanine included. The only DNA kept is the CDR3, 42 bases in frame from the first base. CDR1 and CDR2 are drawn from the germline V gene: SGDLS, YYNGEE. V sheds 4 bases and J sheds 6 bases, leaving 13 bases between their ends. A MiSeq instrument was used for deep resolution sequencing, which targeted depths ranging from 1 in 1 million up to 1 in 200,000 T cells, with coverage averaging 10x for each clonotype. The immunoSEQ hsTCRB Kit was used to generate the TCR beta libraries. From the authors' description of their analysis: The data were analyzed with ImmunoSEQ Analyzer and ImmunoSEQ Data Assistant, and V, D and J gene assignments followed IMGT definitions. Clonality, with values ranging from 0 to 1, was calculated as one minus the normalized Shannon entropy of productive rearrangement frequencies. Only overrepresented clonotypes making up at least 0.05% of each patient's repertoire were included in the public clonotype analysis. Thirteen repertoires from age-matched healthy donors, obtained from immuneACCESS, served as clonality controls. The source is immuneACCESS, and TCRdb retained only in-frame sequences with V and J called. Part of the clones is not carried over; for the studies checked, unresolved V genes explain less than half of this, and the remainder is unexplained. V and J calls and clone size are as listed in that table; D and trimming were resolved from the DNA. This sample is represented by more than 85,000 clones; 70% to 80% of them were singletons. Just under 25% of the sample goes to the ten largest clones.

Recombination connected TRBV9 to TRBJ1-4; 6 matching bases give a weak D call of TRBD1. The material was PBMCs, obtained after 24 months of ibrutinib treatment. This TCR was sampled from a human donor with chronic lymphocytic leukemia. This receptor carries the CDR3 CASSSQGFDEKLFF. The DNA sequence reads TGTGCCAGCAGCAGTCAGGGGTTCGATGAAAAACTGTTTTTT.